The source of this T cell receptor beta chain is a study of OX40 agonist ivuxolimab in advanced cancers. Whole-study findings and limits: In a subset of nonresponders, normalized T-cell clonal expansion was also low.

The CDR3 runs 14 residues. Germline V gene sequence: CDR1 SGHNT, CDR2 YYREEE (reference sequence). Unmatched junction bases numbered 8, after V lost 4 bases and J lost 4 bases. Some clones are missing from TCRdb's copy, which holds only in-frame ones; the method was immunoSEQ multiplex PCR. This sample carries about 45,000 clones, more than 70% of them seen once, and the ten largest clones take 0.85% to 1.1%. Notes on this clone: Its specificity is unknown.

The material sequenced was CD4+ or CD8+ T cells sorted from blood, taken in a trial of the OX40 agonist ivuxolimab. V usage is TRBV5-4 and J usage is TRBJ2-7, with 7 bases matching TRBD1. The clonotype comes from an adult with an advanced solid tumor such as melanoma, head and neck, liver or kidney cancer. The CDR3 spells CASSASTGPYEQYF. The CDR3 DNA reads as TGTGCCAGCAGCGCCTCGACAGGGCCTTACGAGCAGTACTTC.